The clone carrying this T cell receptor (beta chain) has at least ten counts. The antigen is not known. This entry is derived from a study of breast tumors, draining lymph nodes, adjacent tissues. Study findings and constraints: The lymph node origin of tumor T cells was framed as consistent with a hypothesis, not demonstrated. Most tumor T cells seemingly derive from lymph node, then expand in tumor. Luminal-like breast cancer showed significantly higher tumor–nontumor repertoire similarity than basal-like. Compared with lymph nodes, tumors were less diverse; compared with nontumor tissue, more.

Breast cancer patients provided tissue from their axillary draining lymph nodes. The germline gives CDR1 SGDLS, CDR2 YYNGEE. Trimming shortened V by 2 bases and J by 3 bases, and 11 bases separated the two germline ends. This CDR3 is built from 14 residues. MiXCR, applied by TCRdb to the multiplex PCR reads, yields one record per CDR3 protein. This table holds over 150,000 distinct CDR3 sequences, roughly 31% found once. The clonotype was recovered from a female donor with breast cancer. Some clones in this sample may be carry-over from other donors' samples. Specimen: axillary lymph node tissue. The chain combines TRBV9 with TRBJ2-5; no clear D. CDR3 amino acids: CASSVNGREETQYF. CDR3 sequence (DNA): TGTGCCAGCAGCGTTAACGGAAGAGAAGAGACCCAGTACTTC.